Detailed here is one T cell receptor (beta chain). Original data processing: Scientists estimated how many nucleated cells there were by amplifying reference gene primers. The data were produced by immunoSEQ multiplex PCR, yet TCRdb's version contains in-frame clones alone and is incomplete. That table is the source of V, J and clone size, and D and trimming were worked out from the DNA. Of more than 150,000 clones in the sample, roughly nine tenths were seen once. The CDR3 length is 17 residues. After removal of 5 bases from V and 2 bases from J, the junction contained 7 bases not matched to a gene. Germline CDR1 reads SNHLY; CDR2 reads FYNNEI. These data originate in a study of blood T cell repertoires in COVID-19. The overall study: Italy, Spain and the United States were the sources of the convalescent and acute COVID-19 samples.

This clonotype was sampled from a man between 65 and 79 years old with active or convalescent COVID-19. The V gene is TRBV2, the J gene TRBJ2-7, with 15 bases aligning to TRBD2. Sequencing was carried out using peripheral blood. The CDR3 nucleotides are TGTGCCAGCAGTCGCCAGGGACTAGCGGGGGGCACCTACGAGCAGTACTTC. It specifies CASSRQGLAGGTYEQYF.